This T cell receptor beta chain comes out of a study of early T cells in non-severe SARS-CoV-2 infection. A note on this clonotype: No antigen is known for it.

Attachment of unique molecular identifiers was made to individual cDNA molecules. MiXCR was run by TCRdb on the 5' RACE reads, yielding one entry per CDR3 protein. The top ten clones hold about 14% of a sample with 55,000 to 85,000 distinct CDR3 sequences, roughly 10% of them seen once. Study-wide findings and caveats: Comparison of clonotypes with VDJdb favored anti-spike CD8 responses while missing private and CD4 specificities.

With 4 bases clipped from V and 0 bases from J, the junction kept 8 bases outside the gene matches. CDR1 and CDR2 from the germline V gene are MDHEN and SYDVKM. The CDR3 has 17 amino acids. The material sequenced was whole blood, taken at baseline. The rearrangement uses TRBV28 and TRBJ2-3; 9 nucleotides line up with TRBD2. This clonotype was sampled from an adult who was a healthcare worker with PCR-confirmed SARS-CoV-2 infection or an uninfected control (not recorded which). This chain's CDR3 is CASSSPLTSGSTDTQYF. CDR3 nucleotides: TGTGCCAGCAGTTCACCGTTAACTAGCGGGAGCACAGATACGCAGTATTTT.